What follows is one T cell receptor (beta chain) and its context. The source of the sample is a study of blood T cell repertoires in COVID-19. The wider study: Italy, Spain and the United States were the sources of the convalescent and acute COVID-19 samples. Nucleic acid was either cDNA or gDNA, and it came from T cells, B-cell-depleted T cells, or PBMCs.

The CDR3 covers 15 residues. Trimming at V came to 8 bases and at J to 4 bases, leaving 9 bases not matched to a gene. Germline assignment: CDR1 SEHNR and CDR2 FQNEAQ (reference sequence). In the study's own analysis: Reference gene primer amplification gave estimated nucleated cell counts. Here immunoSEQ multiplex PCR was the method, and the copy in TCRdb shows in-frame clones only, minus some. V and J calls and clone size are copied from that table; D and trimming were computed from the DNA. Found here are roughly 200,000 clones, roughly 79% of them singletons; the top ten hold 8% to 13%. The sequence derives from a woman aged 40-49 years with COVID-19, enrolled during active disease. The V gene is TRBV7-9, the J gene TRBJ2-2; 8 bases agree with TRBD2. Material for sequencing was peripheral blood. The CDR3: CASHLGSGSTGELFF. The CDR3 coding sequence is TGTGCCAGCCACTTGGGGAGCGGGAGCACCGGGGAGCTGTTTTTT.